The rows below give T cell receptor beta chains drawn from one sample of a study of cytomegalovirus exposure and HLA in healthy donors. The method was immunoSEQ multiplex PCR; TCRdb's version includes in-frame clones alone and lacks a portion of them. This table holds 150,000 to 200,000 clones, around 86% found once. Sequencing used PBMCs. The receptors here all came from a young woman in good health and CMV-seronegative. Both conserved end residues are part of each CDR3. Fields, in order: V gene, J gene, CDR3 protein.

>TRBV5-4|TRBJ1-1
CASSRQGVDTEAFF
>TRBV4-2|TRBJ1-4
CASSQDRSDQLFF
>TRBV7-6|TRBJ1-6
CASSSLGGVSSYNSPLHF
>TRBV5-1|TRBJ2-1
CASLLIPSSYNEQFF
>TRBV6-5|TRBJ2-1
CASSYSGGSYNEQFF
>TRBV7-8|TRBJ2-1
CASSLLAENNEQFF
>TRBV14|TRBJ1-1
CASSQALGAEAFF
>TRBV5-1|TRBJ2-1
CASSFTGVEQFF
>TRBV2|TRBJ2-3
CAIRTRVTDTQYF
>TRBV5-1|TRBJ1-3
CASSLPQGASGNTIYF
>TRBV7-2|TRBJ2-7
CASSLVGVGSIDEQYF
>TRBV7-9|TRBJ2-2
CASSLGGHNTGELFF
>TRBV7-9|TRBJ1-1
CASRLSRGDTEAFF
>TRBV27|TRBJ1-6
CASSLVGQGNSPLHF
>TRBV6-1|TRBJ2-6
CASSDHSSGANVLTF
>TRBV29-1|TRBJ2-5
CSVALAGLQETQYF
>TRBV4-2|TRBJ2-7
CASSRGLAGTYEQYF
>TRBV28|TRBJ1-5
CASMLGGGQGGQPQHF
>TRBV4-2|TRBJ2-5
CASSQGKRGGSVETQYF
>TRBV18|TRBJ2-5
CASSPGGDETQYF
>TRBV30|TRBJ1-2
CAWSIGDGYTF
>TRBV7-9|TRBJ1-2
CASSLALGSYGYTF
>TRBV9|TRBJ2-5
CASSVGKGRVETQYF
>TRBV6-5|TRBJ2-7
CASSYSLRGSEEQYF
>TRBV27|TRBJ1-2
CASSLMGDRIGGYTF